This T cell receptor beta chain comes out of a study of human T cells and chemical hapten exposure. Study background: Small pooled library volume differences chiefly drove per-sample TCR yield variation. Whole-study findings and limits: There were significantly more large CDR3 similarity clusters among expanded TCRs than among controls.

The length of the CDR3 is 15 residues. The ends lost 4 bases at V and 10 bases at J; junction bases unmatched: 10. Germline lookup yields CDR1 SGHAT and CDR2 FQDESV (reference sequence). TCRdb used MiXCR to reprocess the RACE reads, holding one entry per CDR3 protein. Seen here are over 50,000 distinct CDR3 sequences, approximately 9.7% observed once, and the top ten hold around a tenth. Time point described: pre-sensitization, week 0. This sample's treatment: therapeutic diphenylcyclopropenone sensitization with weekly scalp DPC. Blood, whole and unfractionated, served as the source for total RNA extraction. On this clonotype: The antigen is unknown.

The V gene is TRBV11-1, the J gene TRBJ2-1; 10 nucleotides match TRBD2. Sequenced material: whole blood, taken in connection with sensitization to the hapten diphenylcyclopropenone (DPC). This clonotype was obtained from a woman aged 30 to 39 with alopecia areata. Some clones in this sample may be carry-over from other donors' samples. The CDR3 DNA is TGTGCCAGCAGCTCTAGCGGGGGCCAGTGTCGGGAGCAGTTCTTC. This codes for CASSSSGGQCREQFF.